What follows are 26 T cell receptor beta chains derived from one specimen sequenced in a study of OX40 agonist ivuxolimab in advanced cancers. Assay used: immunoSEQ multiplex PCR; TCRdb lists only in-frame clones, some missing. The data hold about 42,000 clones, with 82% observed a single time. This specimen was CD4+ or CD8+ T cells sorted from blood, taken in a trial of the OX40 agonist ivuxolimab. These receptor sequences come from an adult with an advanced solid tumor such as melanoma, head and neck, liver or kidney cancer.

The V and J genes are TRBV7-3 and TRBJ2-1; TRBD1 or TRBD2 may be the D gene (5 bases each). There are 15 residues in the CDR3. Per germline, CDR1 SGHTA and CDR2 FQGTGA. V dropped 5 bases and J dropped 1 base, with 12 bases sitting between them. Here the CDR3 DNA reads TGTGCCAGCAGCAGCCGGGACGTATCCTACAATGAGCAGTTCTTC. This encodes CASSSRDVSYNEQFF. Complete variable domain (other parts from reference TRBV7-3 and TRBJ2-1): GAGVSQTPSNKVTEKGKYVELRCDPISGHTALYWYRQSLGQGPEFLIYFQGTGAADDSGLPNDRFFAVRPEGSVSTLKIQRTERGDSAVYLCASSSRDVSYNEQFFGPGTRLTVL.

This clone was counted between two and nine times. V is TRBV7-2 and J is TRBJ2-1; D is uncertain. The V and J ends lost 1 base and 8 bases respectively, with 9 bases between them. The germline V gene has CDR1 SGHTA and CDR2 FQGNSA. There are 13 residues in the CDR3. Written as DNA, the CDR3 is TGTGCCAGCAGCTTAGAACCCCCTGATGAGCAGTTCTTC. It is translated as CASSLEPPDEQFF.

The chain employs TRBV19 and TRBJ1-1, with TRBD1 matching over 9 bases. Per the germline V gene, CDR1 is LNHDA and CDR2 is SQIVND (reference sequence). The CDR3 is made up of 18 amino acids. With V trimmed by 6 bases and J by 1 base, 15 bases remained unmatched. The CDR3 is CASRPLLPGTGRNTEAFF. The DNA of the CDR3 is TGTGCCAGTAGGCCCCTCCTCCCCGGGACAGGGAGGAACACTGAAGCTTTCTTT.

This chain joins TRBV19 and TRBJ2-3, with 10 bases that match TRBD2. CDR1 and CDR2 (germline): LNHDA, SQIVND (reference sequence). This CDR3 has 16 residues. Trimming at V came to 2 bases and at J to 4 bases, leaving 6 bases not matched to a gene. The CDR3 DNA reads TGTGCCAGTAGTATACTGTCTAGCGGGAGATCAGATACGCAGTATTTT. As protein: CASSILSSGRSDTQYF.

V and J are TRBV7-2 and TRBJ2-7; 7 bases are a match to TRBD2. The CDR3 runs to 14 residues. CDR1 and CDR2 (germline): SGHTA, FQGNSA. V lost 1 base, J lost 3 bases, and 3 bases stayed unmatched. DNA for the CDR3: TGTGCCAGCAGCTTAGGGAGCGGGGACTACGAGCAGTACTTC. It translates to CASSLGSGDYEQYF. The entire variable domain, with the rest obtained from reference TRBV7-2 and TRBJ2-7, is as follows: GAGVSQSPSNKVTEKGKDVELRCDPISGHTALYWYRQSLGQGLEFLIYFQGNSAPDKSGLPSDRFSAERTGGSVSTLTIQRTQQEDSAVYLCASSLGSGDYEQYFGPGTRLTVT.

The J gene is TRBJ2-7, the V gene TRBV7-3; D might be TRBD1 or TRBD2, each matching 5 bases. The CDR3 has 14 amino acids. The V gene lost 3 bases and the J gene lost 6 bases, with 15 bases spanning the gap. Germline V gene sequence: CDR1 SGHTA, CDR2 FQGTGA. The CDR3 nucleotides read TGTGCCAGCAGCTTGTCCGGGTCTGGGGGCGAGCAGTACTTC. Its protein is CASSLSGSGGEQYF. The full variable domain, its missing parts supplied by reference TRBV7-3 and TRBJ2-7, is GAGVSQTPSNKVTEKGKYVELRCDPISGHTALYWYRQSLGQGPEFLIYFQGTGAADDSGLPNDRFFAVRPEGSVSTLKIQRTERGDSAVYLCASSLSGSGGEQYFGPGTRLTVT.

CDR3 in DNA: TGTGCCACCAGCAGAGTAGAGGGGCCTAGTGGACCCCAGCATTTT. As protein: CATSRVEGPSGPQHF. V usage is TRBV15 and J usage is TRBJ1-5, with a possible D match to TRBD1 (5 bases). Deletions cut 1 base from V and 10 bases from J, with 17 bases between. This CDR3 is 15 amino acids long. CDR1 and CDR2 from the germline V gene are LNHNV and YYDKDF (reference sequence).

The rearrangement uses TRBV19 and TRBJ1-1; 8 nucleotides match TRBD1. V dropped 3 bases and J dropped 4; count of bases not matched to a gene: 7. CDR1 LNHDA and CDR2 SQIVND come from the germline V gene (reference sequence). The length of the CDR3 is 15 residues. Here the CDR3 reads CASSMETGVGTEAFF. The CDR3 region has the DNA TGTGCCAGTAGTATGGAGACAGGGGTGGGCACTGAAGCTTTCTTT.

The chain uses TRBV21-1 and TRBJ1-2. TRBV21-1 is recorded as a pseudogene. There are 15 residues in the CDR3. CDR3 in DNA: TGTGCCAGGGGGAGGACCCCCTCGACCGGGGCCGGCTACACCTTC. This gives the protein CARGRTPSTGAGYTF.

The rearrangement joins TRBV2 to TRBJ2-3, with 11 bases aligning to TRBD2. The J segment lost 6 bases and the V segment lost 8 bases, leaving 16 bases of the junction unmatched. Germline V gives CDR1 SNHLY, CDR2 FYNNEI. The CDR3 length is 17 residues. In nucleotides, the CDR3 is TGTGCCAGCGCCGCCCGATTCGGACTAGCGGGTCGGGATACGCAGTATTTT. This translates into CASAARFGLAGRDTQYF.

The rearrangement links TRBV4-3 to TRBJ1-5; no reliable D call. The CDR3 totals 13 residues. Looked up from germline, CDR1 is LGHNA and CDR2 is YSLEER. V lost 3 bases and J 6 bases, leaving 9 bases between the germline ends. Written as DNA, the CDR3 is TGCGCCAGCAGCCAGTCCCTTGGTCAGCCCCAGCATTTT. Translating gives CASSQSLGQPQHF.

The gene calls are TRBV7-8 and TRBJ1-3; D uncertain. Germline loops: CDR1 SGHVS, CDR2 FQNEAQ. V was trimmed by 3 bases and J by 0 bases, leaving 9 bases between them. This CDR3 contains 15 residues. CDR3 sequence reads: CASSLAMYSGNTIYF. CDR3 nucleotides: TGTGCCAGCAGCTTGGCGATGTACTCTGGAAACACCATATATTTT.

The rearrangement joins TRBV18 to TRBJ1-1; D is perhaps TRBD1 (6 bases). There are 13 residues in the CDR3. Trimming stripped 3 bases from V and 5 bases from J, with 10 bases between. The germline gives CDR1 KGHSH, CDR2 LQKENI. The CDR3 DNA reads TGTGCCAGCTCACCTGGCAGGGGAACTGAAGCTTTCTTT. It yields the protein CASSPGRGTEAFF.

The genes are TRBV5-1 and TRBJ2-3, with 9 bases aligning to TRBD2. This CDR3 comprises 16 residues. Germline-derived CDR1 and CDR2 are SGHRS and YFSETQ. V gave up 3 bases and J gave up 4 bases; unmatched junction bases: 9. DNA of the CDR3: TGCGCCAGCAGCTGGGGCGGGAGGGCCAGTGCAGATACGCAGTATTTT. It encodes CASSWGGRASADTQYF.

This chain uses TRBV6-5 with TRBJ1-2, with 9 bases aligning to TRBD1. Germline CDR1 MNHEY, CDR2 SVGAGI. The junction had 6 bases not matched to a gene; V was cut back by 2 bases and J by 8 bases. CDR3 length: 14 residues. CDR3 in amino acids: CASSYGTGRGGYTF. DNA of the CDR3: TGTGCCAGCAGTTACGGGACAGGGAGGGGGGGCTACACCTTC.

V is TRBV7-6 and J is TRBJ2-2, with a possible D match to TRBD2 (6 bases). Between the trimmed V and J ends, which lost 3 bases and 5 bases, there was a span of 10 bases. Per germline, CDR1 SGHVS and CDR2 FNYEAQ. The CDR3 extends over 14 amino acids. CDR3 DNA: TGTGCCAGCAGCTTGGGTCGGGGGACCGGGGAGCTGTTTTTT. This encodes CASSLGRGTGELFF.

The V call is TRBV11-2, the J call TRBJ2-5; D not resolved. This CDR3 region has 13 residues. Germline V lookup: CDR1 SGHAT, CDR2 FQNNGV. Trimming cost V 5 bases and J 1 base, with 8 bases left between them. The CDR3 DNA follows: TGTGCCAGCAGCCCCCCTTTCCAAGAGACCCAGTACTTC. Protein product: CASSPPFQETQYF.

The chain combines TRBV29-1 with TRBJ1-5; D is unresolved. The CDR3 contains 12 residues. Trimming removed 4 bases from V and 3 bases from J, with 7 bases in between. In germline, CDR1 is SQVTM, CDR2 ANQGSEA. This CDR3 reads CSVGQINQPQHF. CDR3 bases: TGCAGCGTTGGACAAATCAATCAGCCCCAGCATTTT.

This clone has only one observation. The gene calls are TRBV7-8 and TRBJ1-5, with D possibly matching TRBD1 (6 bases). The CDR3 loop spans 19 amino acids. The V end lost 0 bases, the J end lost 2 bases, and 20 bases lay between the germline ends. The germline V gene has CDR1 SGHVS and CDR2 FQNEAQ. The CDR3 reads CASSLAGLRGPMRNQPQHF. The CDR3 DNA reads TGTGCCAGCAGCTTAGCTGGCCTCAGGGGACCCATGCGCAATCAGCCCCAGCATTTT.

The chain is built from TRBV6-1 and TRBJ2-7; 9 bases are a match to TRBD2. The CDR3 sequence is 14 residues long. The germline gives CDR1 MNHNS, CDR2 SASEGT. V lost 7 bases, J lost 4 bases, and 8 bases stayed unmatched. This chain's CDR3 is CASKGSGSMYEQYF. DNA of the CDR3: TGTGCCAGCAAGGGTAGCGGGAGTATGTACGAGCAGTACTTC.

This sequence joins TRBV6-1 and TRBJ2-3; TRBD2 aligns across 9 bases. Losses at the gene ends were 4 bases for V and 1 base for J; bases not matched to a gene: 12. The CDR3 runs to 18 residues. Per the germline V gene, CDR1 is MNHNS and CDR2 is SASEGT. CDR3 sequence: CASSGFSGGPTRTDTQYF. CDR3 nucleotides: TGTGCCAGCAGTGGCTTCAGCGGGGGGCCCACTCGCACAGATACGCAGTATTTT.

The chain joins TRBV2 to TRBJ1-2, with D perhaps matching TRBD1 (5 bases). The length of the CDR3 is 13 residues. Per the germline V gene, CDR1 is SNHLY and CDR2 is FYNNEI. The V gene lost 7 bases and the J gene lost 3 bases, with 12 bases spanning the gap. CDR3 bases: TGTGCCAGCACCAGGGAGTCTGACTATGGCTACACCTTC. Translating it yields CASTRESDYGYTF.

This clone is a singleton in its sample. This chain joins TRBV7-2 and TRBJ2-3, with 8 bases matching TRBD1. Germline loops: CDR1 SGHTA, CDR2 FQGNSA. The trim removed 1 base at V and 4 bases at J, leaving 7 bases unmatched. The CDR3 extends over 16 amino acids. The CDR3 sequence: CASSLVRPGGADTQYF. The CDR3 nucleotides read TGTGCCAGCAGCTTAGTCCGGCCAGGGGGCGCAGATACGCAGTATTTT.

The rearrangement joins TRBV6-5 to TRBJ1-4; D call uncertain. This CDR3 has 13 amino acids. Germline-derived CDR1 and CDR2 are MNHEY and SVGAGI. The V gene lost 8 bases and the J gene lost 0 bases, with 7 bases spanning the gap. The CDR3 is CASQNPTNEKLFF. The CDR3 DNA sequence: TGTGCCAGCCAGAATCCAACTAATGAAAAACTGTTTTTT.

The table lists this clone with a few counts. The V and J genes are TRBV11-3 and TRBJ1-5; D not certain. CDR3 length equals 16 residues. The ends were cut back, 3 bases at V and 4 bases at J, with 16 bases in the middle. Germline CDR1 SGHNT, CDR2 YENEEA. The CDR3 sequence is CASSFIPPRENQPQHF. CDR3 sequence (DNA): TGTGCCAGCAGCTTCATTCCGCCCCGGGAGAATCAGCCCCAGCATTTT.

This clone was picked up one time. This chain connects TRBV7-2 to TRBJ1-5; D not certain. The germline CDR1 and CDR2 sequences are SGHTA and FQGNSA. Trimming shortened V by 3 bases and J by 0 bases, and 9 bases separated the two germline ends. The CDR3 length is 15 residues. This CDR3 reads CASSFLENSNQPQHF. Written as DNA, the CDR3 is TGTGCCAGCAGCTTTCTGGAAAATAGCAATCAGCCCCAGCATTTT.